The clone carrying this T cell receptor (beta chain) was seen a few times. Amplification of TCR beta CDR3 regions used RNA as the template. HTBI primers were the set used in a first-round RT-PCR of the TCR CDR3. Each CDR3 protein is one row after TCRdb ran MiXCR on the multiplex PCR reads. Of 270,000 or so distinct CDR3 sequences in the sample, about 16% were seen once. The data derive from a study of T cells in Graves' hyperthyroidism and ophthalmopathy. Germline CDR1 and CDR2: MNHNS and SASEGT. The J segment lost 6 bases and the V segment lost 6 bases, leaving 12 bases of the junction unmatched. The CDR3 covers 15 residues.

The receptor comes from a woman in her forties or fifties with Graves' hyperthyroidism that later progressed to Graves' ophthalmopathy. Input material: blood. The chain couples TRBV6-1 to TRBJ2-7; 9 nucleotides line up with TRBD2. The CDR3 loop is CASRELAGMWSEQYF. The CDR3 DNA sequence: TGTGCCAGCAGGGAGCTAGCGGGAATGTGGAGCGAGCAGTACTTC.